This section outlines one T cell receptor (beta chain) sequence together with its context. J gave up 8 bases and V 0 bases, and 13 bases lay outside the gene matches. Per the germline V gene, CDR1 is KGHSH and CDR2 is LQKENI. This CDR3 has 17 residues. The data belong to a study of metastatic and nonmetastatic thyroid tumors. Patients had received no treatment of any kind before thyroid surgery. TCRdb re-called clones via MiXCR from the PCR reads. The table lists about 32,000 clones, roughly 33% of them singletons. The gene calls are TRBV18 and TRBJ2-1, with 7 bases identical to TRBD2. This receptor was taken from a female donor with papillary thyroid cancer or a benign thyroid nodule (not recorded which). Some clones in this sample may be carry-over from other donors' samples. The sequencing input was tumor tissue. The CDR3 sequence: CASSPPKEASGLHEQFF. In DNA, the CDR3 is TGTGCCAGCTCACCACCGAAGGAGGCTAGCGGTCTTCATGAGCAGTTCTTC.